A selection of T cell receptor beta chains follows, all from one sample in a study of blood T cell repertoires in COVID-19. Clones were sequenced by immunoSEQ multiplex PCR, and TCRdb holds only the in-frame ones, with some missing. The table has some 110,000 clones, approximately 80% seen once. The sequenced sample was peripheral blood. The source of these receptors is a man aged 45-60 years with acute or convalescent COVID-19. Both conserved end residues are part of each CDR3. The D gene is left open where the match is weak. The listing skips clone size in some rows; elsewhere it reads once, few, many or a size class.

>.|once|TRBJ1-5|TRBV19
TGTGCCAGTAGTTTACAGAGAGGCAATCAGCCCCAGCATTTT
CASSLQRGNQPQHF
>TRBD2|.|TRBJ2-7|TRBV4-1
TGCGCCAGCAGCCAGGGGGTACTAGCGGGGCCCTACGAGCAGTACTTC
CASSQGVLAGPYEQYF
>.|.|TRBJ2-3|TRBV19
TGTGCCAGTAGTACCGGGTTGGCAGATACGCAGTATTTT
CASSTGLADTQYF
>.|few|TRBJ1-6|TRBV5-1
TGCGCCAGCAGCTTGGCCGCGAATTCACCCCTCCACTTT
CASSLAANSPLHF
>TRBD2|.|TRBJ2-7|TRBV5-1
TGCGCCAGCAGCTTGTCGGCTAGCGGGTGGAGCTCCTACGAGCAGTACTTC
CASSLSASGWSSYEQYF
>.|few|TRBJ1-4|TRBV28
TGTGCCAGCAGTTTGGCAGGGAGGAGCGAAAAACTGTTTTTT
CASSLAGRSEKLFF
>TRBD1|.|TRBJ2-5|TRBV4-1
TGCGCCAGCAGCCAAGAGGGACAGGGGTGGCAAGAGACCCAGTACTTC
CASSQEGQGWQETQYF
>TRBD1|once|TRBJ1-2|TRBV19
TGTGCCAGTAGTCCGCGGGACAGGACGGGCTATGGCTACACCTTC
CASSPRDRTGYGYTF
>TRBD2|.|TRBJ2-3|TRBV7-8
TGTGCCAGCAGCCCGGGACTAGCGGGGACCACAGATACGCAGTATTTT
CASSPGLAGTTDTQYF
>.|once|TRBJ1-4|TRBV6-1
TGTGCCAGCAGTGCGTCCGTGGGGCCTGCAACTAATGAAAAACTGTTTTTT
CASSASVGPATNEKLFF
>.|once|TRBJ1-4|TRBV18
TGTGCCAGCTCACCACGCCGGGCCGGAGGGGAAAAACTGTTTTTT
CASSPRRAGGEKLFF
>TRBD1|.|TRBJ1-4|TRBV18
TGTGCCAGCTCGCCCGGACAGGGAAAACTGTTTTTT
CASSPGQGKLFF
>.|.|TRBJ2-7|TRBV5-4
TGTGCCAGCAGCTTGGTCGGGGACTACGAGCAGTACTTC
CASSLVGDYEQYF
>.|.|TRBJ2-1|TRBV10-1
TGCGCCAGCAGTGAGTCGATGGCGGTCGATGAGCAGTTCTTC
CASSESMAVDEQFF
>TRBD2|.|TRBJ2-5|TRBV4-1
TGCGCCAGCAGCCAAGAACAGCGGGGGGAGACCCAGTACTTC
CASSQEQRGETQYF
>TRBD1|.|TRBJ1-2|TRBV30
TGTGCCTGGAGTCATTTCGTTGACAGGGGGGCATATGGCTACACCTTC
CAWSHFVDRGAYGYTF
>.|.|TRBJ1-5|TRBV4-1
TGCGCCAGCAGCCTACAAGTTCAGGGTCAGCCCCAGCATTTT
CASSLQVQGQPQHF
>.|.|TRBJ1-6|TRBV7-8
TGTGCCAGCAGCGATAGGGGACGGGGGTCACCCCTCCACTTT
CASSDRGRGSPLHF
>TRBD2|.|TRBJ2-5|TRBV5-1
TGCGCCAGCAGCCATGGGACTAGCGGCCAAGAGACCCAGTACTTC
CASSHGTSGQETQYF
>TRBD1|.|TRBJ1-1|TRBV5-1
TGCGCCAGCAGCTTGTCAGGGGGGATCATCGCTGAAGCTTTCTTT
CASSLSGGIIAEAFF
>TRBD2|few|TRBJ2-7|TRBV27
TGTGCCAGCAGTTCGGGATACTCTAGCGGGGCCACCTACGAGCAGTACTTC
CASSSGYSSGATYEQYF
>TRBD2|.|TRBJ2-3|TRBV10-2
TGCGCCAGCAGTGAGTCGGGCCCCCGGGGGGCAGATACGCAGTATTTT
CASSESGPRGADTQYF
>TRBD1|.|TRBJ1-4|TRBV7-9
TGTGCCAGCAGCCCACAGGGGAGCGAAGAAAAACTGTTTTTT
CASSPQGSEEKLFF
>TRBD1|.|TRBJ1-4|TRBV6-6
TGTGCCAGCAGCCCACAGGGGGGGACTAATGAAAAACTGTTTTTT
CASSPQGGTNEKLFF
>TRBD1|.|TRBJ2-7|TRBV19
TGTGCCAGTAGTACGAGACAGGGCCCCTACGAGCAGTACTTC
CASSTRQGPYEQYF
>.|.|TRBJ1-5|TRBV4-1
TGCGCCAGCAGCCAATATGCCCCCACGGGTCAGCCCCAGCATTTT
CASSQYAPTGQPQHF
>.|many|TRBJ2-7|TRBV6-6
TGTGCCAGCACCCTGACAGTTCCCGTCTACGAGCAGTACTTC
CASTLTVPVYEQYF